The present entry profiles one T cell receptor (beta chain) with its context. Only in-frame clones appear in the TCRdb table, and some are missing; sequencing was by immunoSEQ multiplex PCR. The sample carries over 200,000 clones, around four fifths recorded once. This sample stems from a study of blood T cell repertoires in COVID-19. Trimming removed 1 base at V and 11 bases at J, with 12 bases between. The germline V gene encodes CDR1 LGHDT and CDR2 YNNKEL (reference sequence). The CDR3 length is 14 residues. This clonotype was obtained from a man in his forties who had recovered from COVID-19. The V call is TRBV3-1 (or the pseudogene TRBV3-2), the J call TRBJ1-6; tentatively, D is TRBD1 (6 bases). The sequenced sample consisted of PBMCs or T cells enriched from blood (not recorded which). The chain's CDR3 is CASSQVQGRPPLHF. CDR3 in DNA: TGTGCCAGCAGCCAAGTACAGGGACGGCCACCCCTCCACTTT.